These 6 T cell receptor beta chains came from one sample sequenced in a study of response to subunit inactivated influenza vaccine. TCRdb processed the RT-PCR reads anew with MiXCR; each CDR3 protein has one entry. The table shows around 650,000 distinct CDR3 sequences, with around 14% occurring only once. This specimen consisted of PBMCs from blood, obtained roughly 12 days after vaccination. These receptors came from a man aged 45 to 65 who received an inactivated influenza vaccine.

The chain recombines TRBV7-2 with TRBJ2-5, with D unresolved. The CDR3 spans 15 residues. The germline gives CDR1 SGHTA, CDR2 FQGNSA. The V and J ends lost 3 bases and 2 bases respectively, with 13 bases between them. The CDR3 region has the DNA TGTGCCAGCAGCTTTCTGGCGGATTATCAAGAGACCCAGTACTTC. The encoded protein is CASSFLADYQETQYF.

The J gene is TRBJ2-7, the V gene TRBV28; D is tentatively TRBD1 or TRBD2 (6 bases each). This CDR3 spans 12 amino acids. Germline loops: CDR1 MDHEN, CDR2 SYDVKM. The V gene lost 8 bases and the J gene lost 2 bases, with 10 bases spanning the gap. CDR3 bases: TGTGCCAGCCGGGGGCTTACCTACGAGCAGTACTTC. This encodes CASRGLTYEQYF.

This clonotype was seen repeatedly, ten times or more. The chain employs TRBV12-3 or TRBV12-4 and TRBJ2-1; 14 positions agree with TRBD2. Trimming took 3 bases from V and 4 from J; bases not matched to a gene: 14. The length of the CDR3 is 20 residues. DNA for the CDR3: TGTGCCAGCAGTTTCTCGCCGGGACTAGCGGGGGAGGGACGATACAATGAGCAGTTCTTC. Translated, it gives CASSFSPGLAGEGRYNEQFF.

The chain has TRBV4-1 and TRBJ2-7; TRBD2 aligns across 13 bases. Germline lookup yields CDR1 MGHRA and CDR2 YSYEKL. This CDR3 contains 17 residues. Losses at the gene ends were 1 base for V and 0 bases for J; bases not matched to a gene: 3. The CDR3 nucleotides are TGCGCCAGCAGCCAAGGACTAGCGGGGGGCTCCTCCTACGAGCAGTACTTC. Translation gives CASSQGLAGGSSYEQYF.

The chain couples TRBV5-1 to TRBJ2-1; the match to TRBD2 covers 12 bases. The CDR3 has 15 residues. The V segment lost 5 bases and the J segment 6 bases; nucleotides outside the gene matches: 6. The germline V gene has CDR1 SGHRS and CDR2 YFSETQ. DNA of the CDR3: TGCGCCAGCAGGTCGGGACTAGCGGGTTTCAATGAGCAGTTCTTC. This sequence encodes CASRSGLAGFNEQFF.

Only a few counts were recorded for this clonotype. The chain has TRBV5-1 and TRBJ2-2, with 9 bases identical to TRBD1. Germline V lookup: CDR1 SGHRS, CDR2 YFSETQ. J was trimmed by 2 bases and V by 5 bases; bases with no gene match: 7. The CDR3 totals 16 residues. The CDR3 here is CASRDGQGLNTGELFF. The DNA for the CDR3 is TGCGCCAGCAGGGACGGACAGGGGCTTAACACCGGGGAGCTGTTTTTT.